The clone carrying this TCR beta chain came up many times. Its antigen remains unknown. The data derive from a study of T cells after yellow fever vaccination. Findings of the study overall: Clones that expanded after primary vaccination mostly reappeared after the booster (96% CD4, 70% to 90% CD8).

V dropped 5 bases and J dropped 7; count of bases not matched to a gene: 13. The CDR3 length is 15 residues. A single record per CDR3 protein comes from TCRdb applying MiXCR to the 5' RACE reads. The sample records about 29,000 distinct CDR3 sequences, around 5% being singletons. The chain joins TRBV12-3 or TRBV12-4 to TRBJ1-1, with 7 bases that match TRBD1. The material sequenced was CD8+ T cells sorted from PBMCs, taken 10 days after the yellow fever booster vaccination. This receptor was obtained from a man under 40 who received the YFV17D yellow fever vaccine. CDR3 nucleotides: TGTGCCAGCAGTATACCTTGGACAGGACCCGATGAAGCTTTCTTT. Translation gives CASSIPWTGPDEAFF.